This record concerns one T cell receptor (beta chain) sequence. This clone has more than one count but fewer than ten. Its antigen is currently not known. The record has no base qualities; no much larger clone is one base away. The cysteine opens and the phenylalanine closes a CDR3 of 11 amino acids. The entry retains the CDR3 DNA only, 33 bases that are in frame from base 1. V loses 7 bases of germline sequence and J loses 0 bases, and the interval between the two ends is 3 bases. Via the germline V gene, CDR1 is SNHLY and CDR2 FYNNEI. Read against the paper, the sample's time point label means: cycle 2 day 1 (C2D1) of nivolumab. Every trial patient had relapsed after autologous stem cell transplantation, and cohorts A, B and C differed in prior brentuximab vedotin exposure. The trial cohort was composed of 55 to 65 patients with relapsed/refractory classical Hodgkin lymphoma, for whom complete response, partial response or progressive disease was recorded as best overall response. Trial patients were treated with single-agent nivolumab in the multi-cohort phase II CheckMate 205 trial. An independent review committee assessed best overall response using the 2007 International Working Group response criteria. Trial PBMCs were obtained immediately prior to nivolumab initiation (C1D1) and on therapy at cycle 2 day 1 and cycle 4 day 1. Peripheral blood was collected in 8 mL Vacutainer Cell Preparation Tubes, from which PBMCs were isolated by centrifugation and then cryopreserved.

The data were obtained in a study of PD-1 blockade in classical Hodgkin lymphoma (dated by TCRdb to between 2020 and 2021). The study in broad terms: Nivolumab dosing was 3 mg/kg intravenously every 2 weeks, continuing until either disease progression or unacceptable toxicity. The study used CyTOF and TCR beta sequencing to define a peripheral blood immune signature of response to PD-1 blockade in classical Hodgkin lymphoma. Broader findings and caveats from the paper: Lower diversity was seen in patients whose nivolumab began less than 1 year after ASCT, and these patients were left out of later analyses so that immune reconstitution would not confound the results. Trial patients achieving complete response had baseline diversity similar to newly diagnosed patients, whereas partial responders and progressors had significantly lower diversity. A significant rise by C4D1 was seen in CD4+ but not CD8+ TCR diversity (p=0.0027 vs p=0.16), with the rise being most apparent in complete responders (p=0.02). Baseline TCR diversity was reported to be lower in newly diagnosed patients than in healthy donors, and even lower in relapsed/refractory patients. Only a single clinical trial cohort was studied, and what caused the repertoire differences, possibly disease activity or prior therapy, remained undefined.

Genomic DNA was isolated using the Qiagen DNeasy kit from unsorted PBMCs as well as from negatively selected CD4+ and CD8+ fractions. TCR beta CDR3 regions were subjected to amplification by immunoSEQ multiplex PCR with primers that anneal to V and J segments. A synthetic immune receptor repertoire was used to minimize amplification bias, and any remaining bias was removed computationally after sequencing. On the study's bioinformatics: Custom Python scripts were used to quantify repertoire diversity as the Shannon entropy index. Unsorted, CD4+ and CD8+ repertoires were analyzed separately, except for combined analyses in which CD4+ and CD8+ sequences were merged in silico. A clone counted as expanded when the clone's frequency after treatment rose at least 2-fold relative to C1D1, and clones undetected at baseline were given a pseudocount of 0.5. Clones with 0 or 1 copy at C1D1 were classified as singleton clones, and clones with 2 or more copies were classified as non-singleton clones. Clones expanded in unsorted samples were assigned a CD4+, CD8+ or unknown annotation through matching of protein sequences in sorted samples from the same patient. Diversity changes from C1D1 to C4D1 were tested in paired samples using Wilcoxon tests. TCRdb provides this immuneACCESS table in a form limited to in-frame rearrangements. Some clones are lacking; in checked studies, under half of them reflect an unresolved V gene, and why the rest are absent is not known. V, J and clone size reflect that table, while D and trimming were determined from the DNA. The sample table shows under 30,000 clones, and roughly 86% are seen once. The top ten clones comprise around a tenth of the sample.

The V and J genes are TRBV2 and TRBJ1-1; the D gene identity is not certain. The sequence came from a human donor with classical Hodgkin lymphoma. Sequenced material: peripheral blood mononuclear cells (PBMCs), taken before the second cycle of nivolumab. The CDR3 here reads CASTLNTEAFF. The DNA sequence is given as TGTGCCAGCACCCTGAACACTGAAGCTTTCTTT.